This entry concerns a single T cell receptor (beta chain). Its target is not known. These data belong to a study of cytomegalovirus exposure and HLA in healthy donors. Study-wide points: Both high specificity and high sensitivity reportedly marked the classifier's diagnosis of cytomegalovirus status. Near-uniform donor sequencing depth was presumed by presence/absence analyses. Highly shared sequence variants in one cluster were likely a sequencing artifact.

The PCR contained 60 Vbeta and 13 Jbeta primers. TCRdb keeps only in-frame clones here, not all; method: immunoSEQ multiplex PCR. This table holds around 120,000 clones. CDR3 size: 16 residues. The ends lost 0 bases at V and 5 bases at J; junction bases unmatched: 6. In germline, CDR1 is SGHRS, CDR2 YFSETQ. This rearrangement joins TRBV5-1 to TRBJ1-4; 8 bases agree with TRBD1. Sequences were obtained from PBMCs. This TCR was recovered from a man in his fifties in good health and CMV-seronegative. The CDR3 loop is CASSLGQGTPNEKLFF. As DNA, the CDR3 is TGCGCCAGCAGCTTGGGACAGGGGACCCCCAATGAAAAACTGTTTTTT.